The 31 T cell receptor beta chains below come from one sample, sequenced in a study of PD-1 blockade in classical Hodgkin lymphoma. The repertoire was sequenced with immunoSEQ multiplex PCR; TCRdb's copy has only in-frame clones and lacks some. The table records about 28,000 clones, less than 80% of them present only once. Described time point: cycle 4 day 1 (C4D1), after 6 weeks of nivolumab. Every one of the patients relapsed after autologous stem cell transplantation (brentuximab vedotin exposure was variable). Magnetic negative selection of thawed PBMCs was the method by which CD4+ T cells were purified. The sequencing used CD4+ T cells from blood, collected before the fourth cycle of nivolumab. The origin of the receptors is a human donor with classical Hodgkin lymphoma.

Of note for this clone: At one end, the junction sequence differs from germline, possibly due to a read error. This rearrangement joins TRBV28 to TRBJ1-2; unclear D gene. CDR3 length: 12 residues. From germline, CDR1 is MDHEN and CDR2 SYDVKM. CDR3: CASSTPSGEAVF. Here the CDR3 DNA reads TGTGCCAGCAGTACCCCCTCCGGGGAGGCCGTCTTC.

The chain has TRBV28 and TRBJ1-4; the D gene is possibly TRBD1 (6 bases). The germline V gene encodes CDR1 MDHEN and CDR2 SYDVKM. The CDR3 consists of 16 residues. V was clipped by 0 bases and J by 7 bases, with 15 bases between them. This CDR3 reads CASSLWAQGRSEKLFF. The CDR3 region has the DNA TGTGCCAGCAGTTTATGGGCCCAGGGGAGGAGTGAAAAACTGTTTTTT.

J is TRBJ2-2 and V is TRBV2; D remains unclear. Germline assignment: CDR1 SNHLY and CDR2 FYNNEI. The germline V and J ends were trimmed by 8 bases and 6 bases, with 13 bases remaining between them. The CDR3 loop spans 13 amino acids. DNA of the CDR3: TGTGCCAGCGCGGAGTACCAAGCCGGGGAGCTGTTTTTT. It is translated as CASAEYQAGELFF.

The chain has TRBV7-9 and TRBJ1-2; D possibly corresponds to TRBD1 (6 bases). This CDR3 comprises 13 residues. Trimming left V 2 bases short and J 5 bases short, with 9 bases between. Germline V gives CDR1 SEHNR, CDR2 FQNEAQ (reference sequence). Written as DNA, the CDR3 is TGTGCCAGCAGCTTAAGGGGGTCTTATGGCTACACCTTC. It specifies CASSLRGSYGYTF. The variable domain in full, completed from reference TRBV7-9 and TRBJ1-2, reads DTGVSQNPRHKITKRGQNVTFRCDPISEHNRLYWYRQTLGQGPEFLTYFQNEAQLEKSRLLSDRFSAERPKGSFSTLEIQRTEQGDSAMYLCASSLRGSYGYTFGSGTRLTVV.

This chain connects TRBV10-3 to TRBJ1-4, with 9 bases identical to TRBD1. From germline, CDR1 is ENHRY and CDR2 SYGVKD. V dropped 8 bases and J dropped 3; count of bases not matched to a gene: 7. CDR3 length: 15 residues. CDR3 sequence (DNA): TGTGCCATCGCGACAGGGGGTGACGCTAATGAAAAACTGTTTTTT. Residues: CAIATGGDANEKLFF.

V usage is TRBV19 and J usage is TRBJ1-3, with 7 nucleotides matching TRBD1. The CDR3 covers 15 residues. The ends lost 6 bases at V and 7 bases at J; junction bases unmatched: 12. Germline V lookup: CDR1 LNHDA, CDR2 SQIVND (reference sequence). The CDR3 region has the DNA TGTGCCAGTAGGTCCTCGGCCAGGGGGAGGAACACCATATATTTT. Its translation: CASRSSARGRNTIYF.

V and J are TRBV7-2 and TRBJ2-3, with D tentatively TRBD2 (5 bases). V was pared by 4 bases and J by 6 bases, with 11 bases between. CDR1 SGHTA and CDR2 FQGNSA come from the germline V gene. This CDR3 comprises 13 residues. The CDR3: CASSSGWRDTQYF. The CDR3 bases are TGTGCCAGCAGCTCTGGCTGGAGGGATACGCAGTATTTT.

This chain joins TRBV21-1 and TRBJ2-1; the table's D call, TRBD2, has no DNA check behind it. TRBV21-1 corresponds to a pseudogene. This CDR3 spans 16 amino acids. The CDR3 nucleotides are TGTGCCAGCAGCAATCCCGGGACTAGCGGGATTTTTGAGCAGTTCTTC. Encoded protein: CASSNPGTSGIFEQFF.

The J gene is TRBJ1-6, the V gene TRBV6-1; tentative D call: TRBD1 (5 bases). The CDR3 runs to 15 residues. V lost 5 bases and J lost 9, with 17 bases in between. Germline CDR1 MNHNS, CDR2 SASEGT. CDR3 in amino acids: CASSRTGEGISPLHF. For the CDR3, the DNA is TGTGCCAGCAGTCGAACGGGGGAGGGGATTTCACCCCTCCACTTT.

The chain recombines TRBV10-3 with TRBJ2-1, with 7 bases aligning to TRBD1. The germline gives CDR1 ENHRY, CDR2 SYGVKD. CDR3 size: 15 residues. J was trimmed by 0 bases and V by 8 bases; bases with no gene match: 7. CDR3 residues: CAIARGQSSYNEQFF. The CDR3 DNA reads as TGTGCCATCGCAAGGGGACAGAGCTCCTACAATGAGCAGTTCTTC.

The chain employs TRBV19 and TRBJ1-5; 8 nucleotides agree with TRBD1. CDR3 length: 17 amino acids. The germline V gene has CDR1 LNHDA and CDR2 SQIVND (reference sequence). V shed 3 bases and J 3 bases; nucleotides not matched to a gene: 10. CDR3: CASSIEGTGGLNQPQHF. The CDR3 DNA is TGTGCCAGTAGTATCGAGGGGACAGGCGGACTCAATCAGCCCCAGCATTTT. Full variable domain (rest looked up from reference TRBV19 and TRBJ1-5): DGGITQSPKYLFRKEGQNVTLSCEQNLNHDAMYWYRQDPGQGLRLIYYSQIVNDFQKGDIAEGYSVSREKKESFPLTVTSAQKNPTAFYLCASSIEGTGGLNQPQHFGDGTRLSIL.

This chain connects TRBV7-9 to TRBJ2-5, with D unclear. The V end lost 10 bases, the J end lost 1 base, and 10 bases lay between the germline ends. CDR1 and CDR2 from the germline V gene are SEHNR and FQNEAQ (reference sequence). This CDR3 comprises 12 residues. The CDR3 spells CATQGSQETQYF. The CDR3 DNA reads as TGTGCCACCCAAGGTTCCCAAGAGACCCAGTACTTC.

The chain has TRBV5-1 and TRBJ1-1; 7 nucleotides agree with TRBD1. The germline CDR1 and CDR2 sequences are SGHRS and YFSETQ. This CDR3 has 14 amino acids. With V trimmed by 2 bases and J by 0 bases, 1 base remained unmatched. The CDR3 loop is CASSFGQVNTEAFF. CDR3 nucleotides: TGCGCCAGCAGCTTCGGACAGGTGAACACTGAAGCTTTCTTT.

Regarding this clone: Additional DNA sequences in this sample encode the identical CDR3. The CDR3 loop reads CASSRAGNEQFF. For the CDR3, the DNA is TGTGCCAGCAGTCGAGCGGGAAACGAGCAGTTCTTC. The chain carries TRBV6-5 and TRBJ2-1, with 7 bases aligning to TRBD2. Germline V gene sequence: CDR1 MNHEY, CDR2 SVGAGI. The CDR3 sequence is 12 residues long. V gave up 5 bases and J gave up 10 bases; unmatched junction bases: 5.

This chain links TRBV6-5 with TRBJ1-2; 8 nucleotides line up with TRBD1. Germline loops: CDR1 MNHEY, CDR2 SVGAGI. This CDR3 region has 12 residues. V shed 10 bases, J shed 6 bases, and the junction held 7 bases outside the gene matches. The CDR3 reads CATRGRGHGYTF. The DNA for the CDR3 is TGTGCCACCAGAGGCAGGGGGCATGGCTACACCTTC.

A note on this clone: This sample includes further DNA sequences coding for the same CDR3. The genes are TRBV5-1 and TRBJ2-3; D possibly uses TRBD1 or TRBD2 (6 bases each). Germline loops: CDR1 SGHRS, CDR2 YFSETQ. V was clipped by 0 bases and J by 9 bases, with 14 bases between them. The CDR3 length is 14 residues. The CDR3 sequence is CASSLEGGLPTQYF. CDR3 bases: TGCGCCAGCAGCTTGGAAGGGGGGTTACCCACGCAGTATTTT.

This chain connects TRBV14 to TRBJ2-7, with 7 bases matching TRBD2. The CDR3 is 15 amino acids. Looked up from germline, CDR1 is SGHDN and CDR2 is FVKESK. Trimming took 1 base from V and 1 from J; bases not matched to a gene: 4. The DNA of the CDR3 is TGTGCCAGCAGCCAAGTTGCGGGAGCATCCTACGAGCAGTACTTC. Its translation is CASSQVAGASYEQYF.

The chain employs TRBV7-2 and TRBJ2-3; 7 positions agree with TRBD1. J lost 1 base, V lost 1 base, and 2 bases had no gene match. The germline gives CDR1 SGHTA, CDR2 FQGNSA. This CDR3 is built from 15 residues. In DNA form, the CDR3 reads TGTGCCAGCAGCTTAGTGGGACAGCGCACAGATACGCAGTATTTT. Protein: CASSLVGQRTDTQYF.

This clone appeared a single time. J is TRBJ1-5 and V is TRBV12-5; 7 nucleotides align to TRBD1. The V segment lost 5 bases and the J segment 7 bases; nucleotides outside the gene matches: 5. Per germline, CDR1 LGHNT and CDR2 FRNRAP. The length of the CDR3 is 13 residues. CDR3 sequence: CASGVRGFQPQHF. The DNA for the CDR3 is TGTGCTAGTGGTGTCAGGGGGTTCCAGCCCCAGCATTTT.

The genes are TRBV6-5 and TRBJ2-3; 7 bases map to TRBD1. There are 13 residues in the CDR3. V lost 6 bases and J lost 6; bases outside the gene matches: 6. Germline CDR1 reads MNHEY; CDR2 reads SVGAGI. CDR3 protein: CASSPDRMDTQYF. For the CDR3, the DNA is TGTGCCAGCAGCCCGGACAGGATGGATACGCAGTATTTT.

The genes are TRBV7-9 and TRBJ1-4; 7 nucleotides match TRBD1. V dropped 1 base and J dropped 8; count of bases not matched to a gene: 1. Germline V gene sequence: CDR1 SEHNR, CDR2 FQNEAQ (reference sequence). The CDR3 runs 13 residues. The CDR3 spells CASSLEGAEKLFF. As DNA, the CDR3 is TGTGCCAGCAGCTTAGAGGGGGCGGAAAAACTGTTTTTT.

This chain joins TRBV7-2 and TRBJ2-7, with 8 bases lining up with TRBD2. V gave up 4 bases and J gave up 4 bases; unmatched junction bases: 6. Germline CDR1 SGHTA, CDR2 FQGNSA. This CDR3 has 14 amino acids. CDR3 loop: CASSYRAGAYEQYF. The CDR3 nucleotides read TGTGCCAGCAGCTATCGAGCGGGAGCATACGAGCAGTACTTC.

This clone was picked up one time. CDR3 sequence reads: CASSDLGPNEQFF. The CDR3 coding sequence is TGTGCCAGCAGTGATCTGGGGCCCAATGAGCAGTTCTTC. The genes are TRBV2 and TRBJ2-1; TRBD1 is a possible D gene (5 bases). CDR1 is SNHLY and CDR2 is FYNNEI in the germline V gene. This CDR3 comprises 13 residues. Trimming removed 3 bases from V and 6 bases from J, with 9 bases in between.

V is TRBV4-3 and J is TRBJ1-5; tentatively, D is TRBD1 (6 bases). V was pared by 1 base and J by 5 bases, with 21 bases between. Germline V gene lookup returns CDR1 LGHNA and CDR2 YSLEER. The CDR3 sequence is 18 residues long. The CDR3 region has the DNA TGCGCCAGCAGCCAAGTATACTCGGGGGGGCGTAGGGATCAGCCCCAGCATTTT. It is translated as CASSQVYSGGRRDQPQHF.

The CDR3 nucleotides are TGTGCCAGCTCACCAGGGAGGACTAGCGGGGGCGAAGAGACCCAGTACTTC. It translates to CASSPGRTSGGEETQYF. This rearrangement joins TRBV18 to TRBJ2-5, with TRBD2 matching over 13 bases. Germline CDR1 KGHSH, CDR2 LQKENI. Trimming removed 2 bases from V and 3 bases from J; junction bases left unmatched: 6. This CDR3 has 17 amino acids.

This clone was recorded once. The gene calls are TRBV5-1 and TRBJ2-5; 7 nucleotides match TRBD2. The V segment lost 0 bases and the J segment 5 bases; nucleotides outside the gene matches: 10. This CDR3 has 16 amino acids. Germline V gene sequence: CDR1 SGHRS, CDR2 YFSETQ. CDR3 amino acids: CASSLGPSGDVETQYF. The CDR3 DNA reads TGCGCCAGCAGCTTGGGCCCGAGCGGGGACGTCGAGACCCAGTACTTC.

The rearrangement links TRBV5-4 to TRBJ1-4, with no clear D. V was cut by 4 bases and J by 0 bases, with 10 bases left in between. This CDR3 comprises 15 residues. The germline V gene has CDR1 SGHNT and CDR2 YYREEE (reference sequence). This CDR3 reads CASSPSTATNEKLFF. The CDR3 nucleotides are TGTGCCAGCAGCCCCAGTACTGCAACTAATGAAAAACTGTTTTTT. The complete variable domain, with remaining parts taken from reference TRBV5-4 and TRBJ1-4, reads ETGVTQSPTHLIKTRGQQVTLRCSSQSGHNTVSWYQQALGQGPQFIFQYYREEENGRGNFPPRFSGLQFPNYSSELNVNALELDDSALYLCASSPSTATNEKLFFGSGTQLSVL.

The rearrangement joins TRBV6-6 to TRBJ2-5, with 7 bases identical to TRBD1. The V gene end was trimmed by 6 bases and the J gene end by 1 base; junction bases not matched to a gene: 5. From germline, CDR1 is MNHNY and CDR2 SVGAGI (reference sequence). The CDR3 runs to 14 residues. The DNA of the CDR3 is TGTGCCAGCAGACCGACAGGGTTCCAAGAGACCCAGTACTTC. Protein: CASRPTGFQETQYF.

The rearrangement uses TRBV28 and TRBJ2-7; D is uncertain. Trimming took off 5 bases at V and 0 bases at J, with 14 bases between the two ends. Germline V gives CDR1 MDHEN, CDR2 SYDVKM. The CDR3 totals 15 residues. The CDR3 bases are TGTGCCAGCAGTCCTGCCTTGGGTCTCTCCTACGAGCAGTACTTC. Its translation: CASSPALGLSYEQYF.

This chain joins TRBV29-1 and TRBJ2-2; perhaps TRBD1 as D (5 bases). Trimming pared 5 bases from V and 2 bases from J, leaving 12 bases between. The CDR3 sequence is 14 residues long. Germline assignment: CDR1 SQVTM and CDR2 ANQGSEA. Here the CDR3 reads CSVPRQTNTGELFF. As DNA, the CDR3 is TGCAGCGTTCCCCGACAGACTAACACCGGGGAGCTGTTTTTT.

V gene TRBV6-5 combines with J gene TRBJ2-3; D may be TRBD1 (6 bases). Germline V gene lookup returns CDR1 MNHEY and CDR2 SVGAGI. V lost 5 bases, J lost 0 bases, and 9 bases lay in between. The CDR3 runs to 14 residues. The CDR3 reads CASSRDISTDTQYF. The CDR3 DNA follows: TGTGCCAGCAGTCGGGACATAAGCACAGATACGCAGTATTTT.